One sample yielded the 17 T cell receptor beta chains listed below, sequenced in a study of T cells in narcolepsy. Assay: immunoSEQ multiplex PCR; the TCRdb copy retains only in-frame clones and omits some. The sample has more than 30,000 clones, less than 90% seen once; the top ten hold about 3%. Sequenced sample: CD45RA- memory CD4+ T cells from PBMCs. The receptor source for this set is a human donor with narcolepsy.

V and J are TRBV30 and TRBJ2-7; 7 bases map to TRBD2. This CDR3 has 15 amino acids. Germline assignment: CDR1 GTSNPN and CDR2 SVGIG (reference sequence). Trimming took 1 base from V and 3 from J; bases not matched to a gene: 9. The CDR3 region is CAWSALRGGDYEQYF. The CDR3 nucleotides are TGTGCCTGGAGTGCACTCCGGGGAGGGGACTACGAGCAGTACTTC.

This clone is a singleton in its sample. V gene TRBV6-6 combines with J gene TRBJ2-3, with 8 bases fitting TRBD2. J gave up 4 bases and V 10 bases, and 10 bases lay outside the gene matches. This CDR3 contains 14 residues. From germline, CDR1 is MNHNY and CDR2 SVGAGI (reference sequence). CDR3 residues: CATQNSGGADTQYF. The CDR3 bases are TGTGCCACCCAGAACAGCGGGGGTGCAGATACGCAGTATTTT.

Comments on this clone: The sample holds other DNA sequences that translate to the same CDR3. The rearrangement links TRBV9 to TRBJ2-2; 11 bases map to TRBD2. V gave up 0 bases and J gave up 4 bases; unmatched junction bases: 17. Germline CDR1 SGDLS, CDR2 YYNGEE. The CDR3 consists of 21 residues. CDR3 loop: CASSVASGGTKSHPTTGELFF. The CDR3 nucleotides are TGTGCCAGCAGCGTAGCTAGCGGGGGGACTAAATCCCATCCTACCACCGGGGAGCTGTTTTTT.

The chain has TRBV6-5 and TRBJ1-4; D may be TRBD1 (5 bases). V lost 2 bases and J 8 bases, leaving 12 bases between the germline ends. Germline V CDR1 and CDR2: MNHEY, SVGAGI. The CDR3 is 14 amino acids. As DNA, the CDR3 is TGTGCCAGCAGTTACAAACAGGCTGGGGAAAAACTGTTTTTT. Protein sequence: CASSYKQAGEKLFF.

The V gene is TRBV18, the J gene TRBJ1-5, with 8 bases identical to TRBD1. The CDR3 has 18 amino acids. The junction had 15 bases not matched to a gene; V was cut back by 6 bases and J by 2 bases. Germline V gives CDR1 KGHSH, CDR2 LQKENI. CDR3 loop: CASSRGGTGGLGNQPQHF. Written as DNA, the CDR3 is TGTGCCAGCTCGCGAGGAGGGACAGGAGGTTTAGGCAATCAGCCCCAGCATTTT. Looking up the rest from reference TRBV18 and TRBJ1-5 gives the full variable domain: NAGVMQNPRHLVRRRGQEARLRCSPMKGHSHVYWYRQLPEEGLKFMVYLQKENIIDESGMPKERFSAEFPKEGPSILRIQQVVRGDSAAYFCASSRGGTGGLGNQPQHFGDGTRLSIL.

The chain is built from TRBV5-1 and TRBJ1-5, with D perhaps TRBD1 (5 bases). V lost 0 bases to trimming and J lost 5 bases, with 9 bases between them. In germline, CDR1 is SGHRS, CDR2 YFSETQ. This CDR3 spans 14 amino acids. Here the CDR3 reads CASSLDAGDQPQHF. The CDR3 coding sequence is TGCGCCAGCAGCTTGGATGCGGGGGATCAGCCCCAGCATTTT.

This clone was picked up one time. This chain connects TRBV4-3 to TRBJ2-1, with 8 bases that match TRBD2. The length of the CDR3 is 14 residues. Germline V gene lookup returns CDR1 LGHNA and CDR2 YSLEER. Trimming cost V 3 bases and J 8 bases; bases outside gene matches: 6. The CDR3 here is CASSQAGGADEQFF. Written as DNA, the CDR3 is TGCGCCAGCAGCCAGGCCGGGGGGGCCGATGAGCAGTTCTTC.

This chain joins TRBV9 and TRBJ1-6; TRBD1 agrees at 7 bases. Per the germline V gene, CDR1 is SGDLS and CDR2 is YYNGEE. Trimming removed 3 bases from V and 8 bases from J; junction bases left unmatched: 2. This CDR3 contains 13 residues. Written as DNA, the CDR3 is TGTGCCAGCAGCGAGGGGGCGGATTCACCCCTCCACTTT. The encoded protein is CASSEGADSPLHF.

This clone was counted between two and nine times. This chain joins TRBV2 and TRBJ1-1; D possibly corresponds to TRBD1 (5 bases). CDR3 length: 12 amino acids. Trimming removed 4 bases at V and 8 bases at J, with 11 bases between. Germline V lookup: CDR1 SNHLY, CDR2 FYNNEI. The CDR3 nucleotides are TGTGCCAGCAGTGGGGGGAACAGGGAAGCTTTCTTT. Translation gives CASSGGNREAFF.

The chain combines TRBV14 with TRBJ1-2; D is unresolved. The germline V gene encodes CDR1 SGHDN and CDR2 FVKESK. V dropped 0 bases and J dropped 4 bases, with 6 bases sitting between them. This CDR3 comprises 13 residues. CDR3 nucleotides: TGTGCCAGCAGCCAAGAATGGGGCTATGGCTACACCTTC. The encoded protein is CASSQEWGYGYTF.

The rearrangement links TRBV27 to TRBJ1-1, with unresolved D. From germline, CDR1 is MNHEY and CDR2 SMNVEV (reference sequence). This CDR3 spans 14 amino acids. Trimming pared 0 bases from V and 4 bases from J, leaving 9 bases between. CDR3 amino acids: CASSLSGVATEAFF. CDR3 nucleotides: TGTGCCAGCAGTTTATCTGGGGTCGCCACTGAAGCTTTCTTT.

This chain uses TRBV6-5 with TRBJ1-1; D is unresolved. The CDR3 runs to 13 residues. Germline V gene data show CDR1 as MNHEY and CDR2 as SVGAGI. V was trimmed by 6 bases and J by 4 bases, leaving 12 bases between them. The CDR3 DNA reads TGTGCCAGCAGCAGGACGGCGGGCACTGAAGCTTTCTTT. Protein product: CASSRTAGTEAFF.

On this clone: The sample holds other DNA sequences that translate to the same CDR3. The chain couples TRBV5-6 to TRBJ1-2; D might be TRBD1 (5 bases). Germline CDR1 SGHDT, CDR2 YYEEEE. V gave up 0 bases and J gave up 4 bases, with 13 bases separating them. The length of the CDR3 is 15 residues. CDR3 DNA sequence: TGTGCCAGCAGCTTGGCCCCTTCAGGGACCTATGGCTACACCTTC. Protein: CASSLAPSGTYGYTF. The full variable domain, with the rest looked up from reference TRBV5-6 and TRBJ1-2, is DAGVTQSPTHLIKTRGQQVTLRCSPKSGHDTVSWYQQALGQGPQFIFQYYEEEERQRGNFPDRFSGHQFPNYSSELNVNALLLGDSALYLCASSLAPSGTYGYTFGSGTRLTVV.

This clone was found once. The gene calls are TRBV7-9 and TRBJ1-4; 10 bases are shared with TRBD1. Unmatched junction bases numbered 3, after V lost 3 bases and J lost 8 bases. The CDR3 has 14 amino acids. Per germline, CDR1 SEHNR and CDR2 FQNEAQ (reference sequence). CDR3 protein: CASSFGTGEEKLFF. As DNA, the CDR3 is TGTGCCAGCAGCTTTGGGACAGGGGAAGAAAAACTGTTTTTT. Combining the CDR3 with reference TRBV7-9 and TRBJ1-4 gives the whole variable domain DTGVSQNPRHKITKRGQNVTFRCDPISEHNRLYWYRQTLGQGPEFLTYFQNEAQLEKSRLLSDRFSAERPKGSFSTLEIQRTEQGDSAMYLCASSFGTGEEKLFFGSGTQLSVL.

The V call is TRBV19, the J call TRBJ2-3; TRBD2 might be the D (5 bases). The CDR3 consists of 14 residues. Germline V gene lookup returns CDR1 LNHDA and CDR2 SQIVND (reference sequence). Trimming cost V 6 bases and J 4 bases, with 14 bases left between them. CDR3 DNA sequence: TGTGCCAGTAGGACGATGGTCGGGGCAGATACGCAGTATTTT. Protein sequence: CASRTMVGADTQYF.

This chain links TRBV11-2 with TRBJ2-7, with a weak D call TRBD2 (5 bases). CDR3 length: 14 residues. CDR1 and CDR2 from the germline V gene are SGHAT and FQNNGV. V was cut by 5 bases and J by 2 bases, with 13 bases left in between. CDR3 amino acids: CASSPNGVPYEQYF. The CDR3 DNA follows: TGTGCCAGCAGCCCTAACGGGGTCCCCTACGAGCAGTACTTC.

V is TRBV19 and J is TRBJ2-1; the D gene is possibly TRBD1 (6 bases). V was cut by 3 bases and J by 3 bases, with 9 bases left in between. CDR3 length: 14 amino acids. Germline CDR1 LNHDA, CDR2 SQIVND (reference sequence). The CDR3: CASSMGHNYNEQFF. The CDR3 DNA is TGTGCCAGTAGTATGGGACATAACTACAATGAGCAGTTCTTC.